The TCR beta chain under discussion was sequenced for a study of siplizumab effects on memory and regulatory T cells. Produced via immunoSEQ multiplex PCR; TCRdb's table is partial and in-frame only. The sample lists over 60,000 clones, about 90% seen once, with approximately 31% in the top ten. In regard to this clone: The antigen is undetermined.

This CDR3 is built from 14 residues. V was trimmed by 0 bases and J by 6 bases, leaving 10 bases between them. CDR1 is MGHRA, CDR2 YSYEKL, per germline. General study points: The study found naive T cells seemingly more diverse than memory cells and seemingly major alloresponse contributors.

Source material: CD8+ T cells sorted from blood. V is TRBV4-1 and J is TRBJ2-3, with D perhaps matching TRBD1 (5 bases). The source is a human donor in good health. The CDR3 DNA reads TGCGCCAGCAGCCAAGATAGGGGCTGGGATACGCAGTATTTT. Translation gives CASSQDRGWDTQYF.